This T cell receptor (beta chain) came from a study of T cells after yellow fever vaccination. Study background: Those fractions that held only low numbers of cells were prepared using the SMART-Seq v4 Ultra Low Input RNA kit.

As to this clonotype: What it recognizes is unknown.

By 5'RACE template switching, TCR cDNA was produced, with a universal primer site and UMIs added in the process. TCRdb passed the 5' RACE reads through MiXCR, listing each CDR3 protein once. The repertoire holds roughly 320,000 distinct CDR3 sequences, with approximately 12% as singletons. Germline loops: CDR1 SNHLY, CDR2 FYNNEI. V lost 6 bases to trimming and J lost 2 bases, with 8 bases between them. CDR3 length equals 13 residues. Study-level results: The secondary response peaked faster, at day 5 versus 15, but was weaker. Abundant clonotypes from the bulk population could get into FACS-sorted repertoires as contaminants.

The source was CD4+ T cells sorted from PBMCs, collected 45 days after the yellow fever booster vaccination. This clonotype was sampled from a man aged 18 to 30 who received the YFV17D yellow fever vaccine. This chain uses TRBV2 with TRBJ2-1, with a possible D match to TRBD2 (7 bases). CDR3 sequence reads: CASSGGPYNEQFF. CDR3 sequence (DNA): TGTGCCAGCAGCGGGGGGCCCTACAATGAGCAGTTCTTC.